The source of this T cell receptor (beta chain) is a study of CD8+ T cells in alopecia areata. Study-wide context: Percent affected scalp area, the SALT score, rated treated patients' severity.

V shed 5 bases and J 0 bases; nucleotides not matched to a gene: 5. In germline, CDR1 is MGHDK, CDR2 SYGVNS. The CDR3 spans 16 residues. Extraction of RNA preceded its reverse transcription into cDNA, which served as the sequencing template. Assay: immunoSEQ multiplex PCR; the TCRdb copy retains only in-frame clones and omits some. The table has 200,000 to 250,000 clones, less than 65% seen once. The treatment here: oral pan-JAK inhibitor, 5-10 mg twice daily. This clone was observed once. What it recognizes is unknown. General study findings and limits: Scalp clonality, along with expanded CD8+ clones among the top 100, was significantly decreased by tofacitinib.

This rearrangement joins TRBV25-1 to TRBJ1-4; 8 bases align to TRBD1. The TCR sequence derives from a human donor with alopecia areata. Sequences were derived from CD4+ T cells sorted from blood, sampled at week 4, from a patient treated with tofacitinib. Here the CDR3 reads CASSTGQVATNEKLFF. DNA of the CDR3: TGTGCCAGCAGTACGGGACAGGTAGCAACTAATGAAAAACTGTTTTTT. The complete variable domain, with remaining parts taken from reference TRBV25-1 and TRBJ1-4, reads EADIYQTPRYLVIGTGKKITLECSQTMGHDKMYWYQQDPGMELHLIHYSYGVNSTEKGDLSSESTVSRIRTEHFPLTLESARPSHTSQYLCASSTGQVATNEKLFFGSGTQLSVL.